The entry below describes one T cell receptor beta chain. What it binds is unknown. The data stem from a study of persistence of HIV-infected CD4 T cells. Overall study: Anti-CD3/anti-CD28 stimulation activated a higher proportion of cells than antigen stimulation, with lower memory fraction. Study-level points and caveats: Antigen-responding cells were enriched for degenerate expanded CDR3beta sequences. TCRbeta richness was lower in CMV- and Gag-responding cells than in anti-CD3/anti-CD28-responding cells.

The immunoSEQ assay was version 4, run in survey mode. Sequencing used immunoSEQ multiplex PCR; TCRdb keeps in-frame clones, though not all of them. Of over 35,000 clones listed, approximately 89% are singletons. Trimming pared 5 bases from V and 4 bases from J, leaving 9 bases between. The CDR3 extends over 13 amino acids. The germline gives CDR1 LNHDA, CDR2 SQIVND (reference sequence). Cells were stimulated nonspecifically with anti-CD3/anti-CD28 magnetic beads. Sorting selected CD4+ T cells upregulating both CD40 ligand and CD69. The chain uses TRBV19 and TRBJ2-1; D possibly uses TRBD1 or TRBD2 (5 bases each). Sequencing was performed on CD4+ T cells sorted from PBMCs after roughly 18-hour stimulation, taken from a patient who received antiretroviral therapy. The TCR comes from an adult man with HIV who was CMV-seropositive. The CDR3 loop reads CASSQGGYNEQFF. CDR3 nucleotide sequence: TGTGCCAGTAGTCAGGGCGGGTACAATGAGCAGTTCTTC.